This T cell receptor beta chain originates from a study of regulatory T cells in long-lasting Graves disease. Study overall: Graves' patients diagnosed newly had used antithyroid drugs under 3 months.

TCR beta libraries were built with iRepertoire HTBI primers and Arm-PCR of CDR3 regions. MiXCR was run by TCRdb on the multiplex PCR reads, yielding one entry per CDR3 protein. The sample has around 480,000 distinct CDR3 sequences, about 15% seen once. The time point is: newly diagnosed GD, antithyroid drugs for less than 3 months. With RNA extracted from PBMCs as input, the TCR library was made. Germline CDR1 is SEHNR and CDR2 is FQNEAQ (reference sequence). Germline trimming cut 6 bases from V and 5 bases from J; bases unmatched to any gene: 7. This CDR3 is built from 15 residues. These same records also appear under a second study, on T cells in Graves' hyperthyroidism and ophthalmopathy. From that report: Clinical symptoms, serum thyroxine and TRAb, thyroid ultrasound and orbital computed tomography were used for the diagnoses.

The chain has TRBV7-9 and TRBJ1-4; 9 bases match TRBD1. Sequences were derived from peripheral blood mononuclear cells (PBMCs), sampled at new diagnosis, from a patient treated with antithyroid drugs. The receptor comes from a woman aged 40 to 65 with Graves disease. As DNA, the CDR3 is TGTGCCAGCAGACACCCCGGACAGGGGAATGAAAAACTGTTTTTT. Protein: CASRHPGQGNEKLFF.